This TCR beta chain was recovered during a study of prognosis after radiotherapy for stage I lung cancer. Turning to the study itself: In fourteen patients the disease was a newly diagnosed primary stage I lung tumor, whereas several had oligometastatic NSCLC following surgical resection of the primary tumor.

Peripheral blood was collected in volumes of approximately 6 milliliters at each of two time points. Two-round multiplex PCR, the amplification method, yielded TCR beta CDR3 from genomic DNA. Primers (each specific to one TRBV or TRBJ gene) were used in first-round PCR. A single record per CDR3 protein comes from TCRdb applying MiXCR to the multiplex PCR reads. This sample has some 60,000 distinct CDR3 sequences; 26% occur once, and the top ten carry approximately 8.3%. This clonotype showed up many times. Its specificity is not known. Germline CDR1 SGHRS, CDR2 YFSETQ. The V end lost 3 bases, the J end lost 4 bases, and 13 bases lay between the germline ends. The CDR3 has 14 residues. General study results and limits: Following stereotactic body radiation therapy, patients who went on to develop distant metastases had lower Shannon entropy.

This TCR derives from a donor aged 50 or older with non-small cell lung cancer. This rearrangement joins TRBV5-1 to TRBJ1-1, with a tentative D call TRBD1 (6 bases). The sample was PBMCs, taken before or after stereotactic body radiation therapy (not recorded which). CDR3 sequence (DNA): TGCGCCAGCAGCTACCAGGGGCAGACCACTGAAGCTTTCTTT. Its translation is CASSYQGQTTEAFF. The whole variable domain, remainder taken from reference TRBV5-1 and TRBJ1-1, is KAGVTQTPRYLIKTRGQQVTLSCSPISGHRSVSWYQQTPGQGLQFLFEYFSETQRNKGNFPGRFSGRQFSNSRSEMNVSTLELGDSALYLCASSYQGQTTEAFFGQGTRLTVV.